This TCR beta chain stems from a study of blood T cell repertoires in COVID-19. Study-wide context: From T cells, B-cell-depleted T cells, or PBMCs came the material, which was cDNA or gDNA.

The CDR3 extends over 15 amino acids. Looked up from germline, CDR1 is SGHNT and CDR2 is YYREEE (reference sequence). Trimming at V came to 3 bases and at J to 4 bases, leaving 5 bases not matched to a gene. This clone was detected only once. Original processing methods: By means of reference gene primer amplification, nucleated cell counts were estimated. Generated by immunoSEQ multiplex PCR, the TCRdb table keeps only in-frame clones and is missing some. Clonal size and the V and J genes are those of that table, whereas D and trimming came from the DNA. This sample has 250,000 to 300,000 clones, with around 82% found just once.

This sequence originates from a woman younger than 30 with acute or convalescent COVID-19. This rearrangement joins TRBV5-4 to TRBJ2-3; 10 bases agree with TRBD2. The sample comprised peripheral blood. As DNA, the CDR3 is TGTGCCAGCAGCTCTAGCGGGAGTCGCTCAGATACGCAGTATTTT. It specifies CASSSSGSRSDTQYF.